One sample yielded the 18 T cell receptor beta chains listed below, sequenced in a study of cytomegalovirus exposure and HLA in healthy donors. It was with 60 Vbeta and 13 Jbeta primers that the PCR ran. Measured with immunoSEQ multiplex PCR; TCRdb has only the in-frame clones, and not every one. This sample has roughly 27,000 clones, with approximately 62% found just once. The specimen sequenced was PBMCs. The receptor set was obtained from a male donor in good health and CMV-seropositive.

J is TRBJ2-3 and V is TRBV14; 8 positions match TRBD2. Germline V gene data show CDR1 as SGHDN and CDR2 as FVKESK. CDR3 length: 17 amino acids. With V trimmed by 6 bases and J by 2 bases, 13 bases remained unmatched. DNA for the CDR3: TGTGCCAGCAGGGGCGCGGGGGGCCCATCTTCCACAGATACGCAGTATTTT. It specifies CASRGAGGPSSTDTQYF.

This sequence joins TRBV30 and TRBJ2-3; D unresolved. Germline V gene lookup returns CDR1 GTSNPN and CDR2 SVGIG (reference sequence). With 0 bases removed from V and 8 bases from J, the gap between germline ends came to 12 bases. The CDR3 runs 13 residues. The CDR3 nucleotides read TGTGCCTGGAGTGTACGGCAGTCGGGTACGCAGTATTTT. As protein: CAWSVRQSGTQYF.

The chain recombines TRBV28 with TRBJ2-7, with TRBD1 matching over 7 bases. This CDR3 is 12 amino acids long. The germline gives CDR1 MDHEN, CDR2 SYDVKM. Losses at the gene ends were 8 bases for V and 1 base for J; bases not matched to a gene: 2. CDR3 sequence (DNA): TGTGCCAGCCAGACAGGGTCCTACGAGCAGTACTTC. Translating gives CASQTGSYEQYF.

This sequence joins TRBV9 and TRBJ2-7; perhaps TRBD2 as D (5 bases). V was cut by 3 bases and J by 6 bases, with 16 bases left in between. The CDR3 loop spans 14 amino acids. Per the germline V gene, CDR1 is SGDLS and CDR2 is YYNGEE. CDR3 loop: CASSAPPSGPEQYF. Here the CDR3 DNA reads TGTGCCAGCAGCGCACCTCCAAGCGGACCCGAGCAGTACTTC.

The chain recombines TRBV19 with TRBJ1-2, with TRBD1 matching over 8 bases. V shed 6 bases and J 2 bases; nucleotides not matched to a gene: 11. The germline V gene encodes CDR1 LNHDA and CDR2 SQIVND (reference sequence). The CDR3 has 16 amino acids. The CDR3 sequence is CASSTHQGARNYGYTF. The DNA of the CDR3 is TGTGCCAGTAGCACACATCAGGGGGCGAGGAACTATGGCTACACCTTC.

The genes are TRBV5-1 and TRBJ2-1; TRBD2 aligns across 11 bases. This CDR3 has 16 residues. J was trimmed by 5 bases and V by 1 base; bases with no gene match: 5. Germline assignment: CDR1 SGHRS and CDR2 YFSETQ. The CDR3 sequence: CASSLFSGGADNEQFF. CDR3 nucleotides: TGCGCCAGCAGCTTGTTTAGCGGGGGGGCCGACAATGAGCAGTTCTTC.

The CDR3 nucleotides read TGTGCCAGCAGTATTACCCCAACTAGCACAGATACGCAGTATTTT. It codes for CASSITPTSTDTQYF. The chain uses TRBV6-4 and TRBJ2-3; no reliable D call. Deletions cut 5 bases from V and 0 bases from J, with 12 bases between. Germline CDR1 reads MRHNA; CDR2 reads SNTAGT. There are 15 residues in the CDR3.

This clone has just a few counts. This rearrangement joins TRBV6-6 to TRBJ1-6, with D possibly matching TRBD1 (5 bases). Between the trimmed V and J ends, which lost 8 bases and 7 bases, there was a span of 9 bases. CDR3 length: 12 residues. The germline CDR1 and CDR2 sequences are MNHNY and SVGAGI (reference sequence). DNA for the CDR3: TGTGCCAGCTCCCAGGGAAATTCACCCCTCCACTTT. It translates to CASSQGNSPLHF.

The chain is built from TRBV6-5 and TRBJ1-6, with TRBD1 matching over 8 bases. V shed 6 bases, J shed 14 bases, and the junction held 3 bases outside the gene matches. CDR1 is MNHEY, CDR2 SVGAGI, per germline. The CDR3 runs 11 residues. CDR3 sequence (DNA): TGTGCCAGCAGCCAGGGACAGGCCCTCCACTTT. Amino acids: CASSQGQALHF.

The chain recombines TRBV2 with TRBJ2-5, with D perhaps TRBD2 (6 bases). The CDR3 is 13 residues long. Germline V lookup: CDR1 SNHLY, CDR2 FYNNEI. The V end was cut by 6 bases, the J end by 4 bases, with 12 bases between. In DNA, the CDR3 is TGTGCCAGCAGGCGGGGCAGCAGAGAGACCCAGTACTTC. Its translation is CASRRGSRETQYF.

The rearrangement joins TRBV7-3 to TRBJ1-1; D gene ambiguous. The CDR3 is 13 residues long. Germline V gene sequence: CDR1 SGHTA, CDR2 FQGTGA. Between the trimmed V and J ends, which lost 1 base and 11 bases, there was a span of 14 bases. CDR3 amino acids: CASSLNSGRAAFF. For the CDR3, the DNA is TGTGCCAGCAGCTTAAATTCCGGGAGAGCGGCTTTCTTT.

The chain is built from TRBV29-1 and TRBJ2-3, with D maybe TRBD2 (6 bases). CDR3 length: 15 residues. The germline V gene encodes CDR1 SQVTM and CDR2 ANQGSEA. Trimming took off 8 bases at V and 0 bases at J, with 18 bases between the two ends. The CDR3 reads CSIAKPGTSTDTQYF. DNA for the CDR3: TGCAGCATTGCGAAACCGGGGACTAGCACAGATACGCAGTATTTT.

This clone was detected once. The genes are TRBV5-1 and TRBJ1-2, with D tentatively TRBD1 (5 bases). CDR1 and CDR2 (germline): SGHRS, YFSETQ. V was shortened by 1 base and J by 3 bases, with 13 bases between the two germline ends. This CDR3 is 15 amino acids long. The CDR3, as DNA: TGCGCCAGCAGCTTGTTAATGGGGCACGACTATGGCTACACCTTC. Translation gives CASSLLMGHDYGYTF.

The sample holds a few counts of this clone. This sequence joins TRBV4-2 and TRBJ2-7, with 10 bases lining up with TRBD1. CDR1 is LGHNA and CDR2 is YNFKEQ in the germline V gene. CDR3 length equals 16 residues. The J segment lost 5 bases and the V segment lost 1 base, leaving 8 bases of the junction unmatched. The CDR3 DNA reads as TGTGCCAGCAGCCAAGGGTTAGGGACAGGGGACGACGAGCAGTACTTC. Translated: CASSQGLGTGDDEQYF.

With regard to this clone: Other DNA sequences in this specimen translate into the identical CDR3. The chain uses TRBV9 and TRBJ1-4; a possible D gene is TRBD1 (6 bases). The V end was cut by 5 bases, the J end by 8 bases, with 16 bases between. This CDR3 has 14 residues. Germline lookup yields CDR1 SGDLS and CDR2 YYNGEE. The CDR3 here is CASRVWPGEEKLFF. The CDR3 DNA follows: TGTGCCAGCAGAGTATGGCCAGGGGAGGAAAAACTGTTTTTT.

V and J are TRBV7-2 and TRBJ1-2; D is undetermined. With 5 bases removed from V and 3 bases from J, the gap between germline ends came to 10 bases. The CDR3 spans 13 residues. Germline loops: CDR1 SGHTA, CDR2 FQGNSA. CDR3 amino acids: CASSPRRDYGYTF. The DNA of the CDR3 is TGTGCCAGCAGCCCGAGGAGAGACTATGGCTACACCTTC.

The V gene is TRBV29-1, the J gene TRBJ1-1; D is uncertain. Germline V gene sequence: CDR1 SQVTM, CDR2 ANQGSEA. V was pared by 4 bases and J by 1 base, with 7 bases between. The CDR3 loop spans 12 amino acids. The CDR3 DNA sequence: TGCAGCGTTGCGGGAGGGAACACTGAAGCTTTCTTT. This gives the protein CSVAGGNTEAFF.

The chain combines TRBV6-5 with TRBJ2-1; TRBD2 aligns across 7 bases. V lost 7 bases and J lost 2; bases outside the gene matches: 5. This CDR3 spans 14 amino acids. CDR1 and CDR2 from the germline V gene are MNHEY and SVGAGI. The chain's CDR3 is CASIEGGTYNEQFF. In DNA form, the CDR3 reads TGTGCCAGCATTGAGGGAGGGACCTACAATGAGCAGTTCTTC.